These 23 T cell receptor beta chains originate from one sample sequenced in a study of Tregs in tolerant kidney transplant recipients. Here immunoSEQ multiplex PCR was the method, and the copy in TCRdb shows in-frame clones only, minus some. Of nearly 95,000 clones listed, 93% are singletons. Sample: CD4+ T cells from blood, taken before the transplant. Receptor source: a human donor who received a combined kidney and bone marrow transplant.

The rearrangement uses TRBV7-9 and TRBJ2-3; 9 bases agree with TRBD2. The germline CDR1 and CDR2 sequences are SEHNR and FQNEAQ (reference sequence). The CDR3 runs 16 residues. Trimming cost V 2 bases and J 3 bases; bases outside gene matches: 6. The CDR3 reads CASSLLVTSGTDTQYF. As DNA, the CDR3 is TGTGCCAGCAGCTTATTGGTGACTAGCGGAACAGATACGCAGTATTTT. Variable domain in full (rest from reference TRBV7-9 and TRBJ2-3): DTGVSQNPRHKITKRGQNVTFRCDPISEHNRLYWYRQTLGQGPEFLTYFQNEAQLEKSRLLSDRFSAERPKGSFSTLEIQRTEQGDSAMYLCASSLLVTSGTDTQYFGPGTRLTVL.

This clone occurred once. The CDR3 loop reads CASSLKASGGAGRTDTQYF. CDR3 nucleotide sequence: TGTGCCAGCAGCTTAAAGGCTAGCGGGGGGGCAGGTCGCACAGATACGCAGTATTTT. V and J are TRBV7-3 and TRBJ2-3; the match to TRBD2 covers 12 bases. Germline V gene sequence: CDR1 SGHTA, CDR2 FQGTGA. The CDR3 is 19 amino acids. After removal of 1 base from V and 1 base from J, the junction contained 9 bases not matched to a gene.

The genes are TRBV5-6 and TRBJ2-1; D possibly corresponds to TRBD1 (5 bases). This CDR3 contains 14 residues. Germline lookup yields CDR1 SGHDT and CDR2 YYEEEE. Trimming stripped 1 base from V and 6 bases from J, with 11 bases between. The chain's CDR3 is CASSLFPGPNEQFF. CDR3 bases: TGTGCCAGCAGCTTGTTTCCAGGGCCCAATGAGCAGTTCTTC.

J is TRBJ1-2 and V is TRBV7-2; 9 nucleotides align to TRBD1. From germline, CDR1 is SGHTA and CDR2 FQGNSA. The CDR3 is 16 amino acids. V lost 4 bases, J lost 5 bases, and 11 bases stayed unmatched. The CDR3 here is CASSSSTGGVLYGYTF. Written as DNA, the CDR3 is TGTGCCAGCAGCTCTAGCACAGGGGGCGTGTTGTATGGCTACACCTTC.

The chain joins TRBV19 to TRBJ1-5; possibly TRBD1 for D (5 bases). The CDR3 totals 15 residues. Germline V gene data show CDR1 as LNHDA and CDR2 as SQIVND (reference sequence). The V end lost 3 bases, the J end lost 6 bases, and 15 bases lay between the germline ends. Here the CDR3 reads CASSIQGGGSQPQHF. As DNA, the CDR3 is TGTGCCAGTAGTATCCAGGGTGGAGGGAGTCAGCCCCAGCATTTT.

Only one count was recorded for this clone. The CDR3 DNA reads TGTGCCAGCAGCCAGCCTAGTAGGGGATGGTCGTCCAATGAGCAGTTCTTC. The encoded protein is CASSQPSRGWSSNEQFF. This sequence joins TRBV7-9 and TRBJ2-1, with D possibly matching TRBD1 (5 bases). Trimming left V 5 bases short and J 6 bases short, with 23 bases between. The CDR3 runs 17 residues. CDR1 and CDR2 from the germline V gene are SEHNR and FQNEAQ (reference sequence).

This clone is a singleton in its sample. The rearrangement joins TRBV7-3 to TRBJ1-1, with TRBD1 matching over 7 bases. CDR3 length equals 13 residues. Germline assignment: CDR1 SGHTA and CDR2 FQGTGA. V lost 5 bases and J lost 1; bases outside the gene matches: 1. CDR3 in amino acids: CASSRDRNTEAFF. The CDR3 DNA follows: TGTGCCAGCAGCAGGGACAGGAACACTGAAGCTTTCTTT.

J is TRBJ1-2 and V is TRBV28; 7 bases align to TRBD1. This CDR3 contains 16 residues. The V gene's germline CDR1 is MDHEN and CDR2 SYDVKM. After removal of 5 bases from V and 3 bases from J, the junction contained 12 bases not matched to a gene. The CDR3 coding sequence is TGTGCCAGCAGTCTTCGCCCCCGACAGGGAGACTATGGCTACACCTTC. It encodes CASSLRPRQGDYGYTF.

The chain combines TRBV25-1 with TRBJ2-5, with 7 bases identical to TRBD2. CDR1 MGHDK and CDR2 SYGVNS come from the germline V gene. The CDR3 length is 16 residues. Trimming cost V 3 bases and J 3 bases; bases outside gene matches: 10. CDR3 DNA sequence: TGTGCCAGCAGTGATACGAAGGGACTACCCGAAGAGACCCAGTACTTC. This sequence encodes CASSDTKGLPEETQYF. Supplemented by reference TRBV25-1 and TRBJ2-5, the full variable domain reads EADIYQTPRYLVIGTGKKITLECSQTMGHDKMYWYQQDPGMELHLIHYSYGVNSTEKGDLSSESTVSRIRTEHFPLTLESARPSHTSQYLCASSDTKGLPEETQYFGPGTRLLVL.

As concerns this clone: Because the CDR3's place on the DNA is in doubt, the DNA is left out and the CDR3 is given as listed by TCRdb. CDR3 sequence reads: CAHTWGTGAYSNQPQHF. The J gene is TRBJ1-5, the V gene TRBV21-1; TRBD1 is taken as the D call from the table, unchecked against the DNA. TRBV21-1 is given as a pseudogene. The CDR3 totals 17 residues, both ends included.

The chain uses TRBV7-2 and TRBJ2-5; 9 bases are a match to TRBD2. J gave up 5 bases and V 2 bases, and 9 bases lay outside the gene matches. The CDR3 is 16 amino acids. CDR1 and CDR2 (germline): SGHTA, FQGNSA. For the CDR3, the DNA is TGTGCCAGCAGCTTAAGACGAGCGGGGGGCGGGGAGACCCAGTACTTC. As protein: CASSLRRAGGGETQYF.

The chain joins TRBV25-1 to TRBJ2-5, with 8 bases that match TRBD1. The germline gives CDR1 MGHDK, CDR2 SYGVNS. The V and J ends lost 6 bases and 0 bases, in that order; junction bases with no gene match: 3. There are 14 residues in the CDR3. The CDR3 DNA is TGTGCCAGCAGCTGGACAGGGAACCAAGAGACCCAGTACTTC. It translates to CASSWTGNQETQYF.

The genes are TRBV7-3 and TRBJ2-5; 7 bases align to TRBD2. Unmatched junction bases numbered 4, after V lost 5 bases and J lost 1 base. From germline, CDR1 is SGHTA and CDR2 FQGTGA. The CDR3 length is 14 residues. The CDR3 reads CASSPGLIQETQYF. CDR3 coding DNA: TGTGCCAGCAGCCCGGGACTAATCCAAGAGACCCAGTACTTC.

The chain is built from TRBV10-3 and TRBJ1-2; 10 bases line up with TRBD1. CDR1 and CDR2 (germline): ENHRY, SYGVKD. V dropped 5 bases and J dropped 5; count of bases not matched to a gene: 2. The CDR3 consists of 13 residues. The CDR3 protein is CAISWDRGYGYTF. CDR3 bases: TGTGCCATCAGTTGGGACAGGGGTTATGGCTACACCTTC.

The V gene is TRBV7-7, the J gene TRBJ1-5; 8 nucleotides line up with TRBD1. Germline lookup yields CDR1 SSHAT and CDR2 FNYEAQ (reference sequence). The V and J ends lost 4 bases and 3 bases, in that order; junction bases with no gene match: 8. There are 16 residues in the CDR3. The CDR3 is CASSYGTGSINQPQHF. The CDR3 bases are TGTGCCAGCAGCTATGGGACAGGAAGCATCAATCAGCCCCAGCATTTT.

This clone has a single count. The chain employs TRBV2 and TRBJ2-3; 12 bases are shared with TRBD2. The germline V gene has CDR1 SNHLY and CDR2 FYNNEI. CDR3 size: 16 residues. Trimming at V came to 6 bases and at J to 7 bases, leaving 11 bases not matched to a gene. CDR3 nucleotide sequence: TGTGCCAGCAGGCCCACTAGCGGGGGGATGATTTATACGCAGTATTTT. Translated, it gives CASRPTSGGMIYTQYF.

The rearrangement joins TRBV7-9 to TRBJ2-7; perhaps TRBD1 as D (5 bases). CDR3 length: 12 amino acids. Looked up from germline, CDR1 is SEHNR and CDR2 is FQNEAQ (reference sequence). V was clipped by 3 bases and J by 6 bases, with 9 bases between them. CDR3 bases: TGTGCCAGCAGCTTTCCACAGGCCGAGCAGTACTTC. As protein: CASSFPQAEQYF.

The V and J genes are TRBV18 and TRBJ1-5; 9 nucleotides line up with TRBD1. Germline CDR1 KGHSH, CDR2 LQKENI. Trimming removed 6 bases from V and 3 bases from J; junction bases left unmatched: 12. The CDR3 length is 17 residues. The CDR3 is CASSRGGTGPFNQPQHF. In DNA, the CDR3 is TGTGCCAGCTCGCGTGGGGGGACAGGGCCCTTCAATCAGCCCCAGCATTTT.

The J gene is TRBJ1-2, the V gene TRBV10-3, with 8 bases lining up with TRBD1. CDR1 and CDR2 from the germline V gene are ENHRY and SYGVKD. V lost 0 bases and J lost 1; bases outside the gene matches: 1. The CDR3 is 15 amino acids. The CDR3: CAISESDRGNYGYTF. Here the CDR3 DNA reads TGTGCCATCAGTGAGTCTGACAGGGGTAACTATGGCTACACCTTC.

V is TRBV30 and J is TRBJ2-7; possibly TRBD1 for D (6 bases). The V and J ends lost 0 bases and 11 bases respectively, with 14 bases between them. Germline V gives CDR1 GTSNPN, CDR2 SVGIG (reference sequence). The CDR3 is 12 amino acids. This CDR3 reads CAWSVSRGAEYF. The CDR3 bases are TGTGCCTGGAGTGTATCCAGGGGAGCAGAGTACTTC.

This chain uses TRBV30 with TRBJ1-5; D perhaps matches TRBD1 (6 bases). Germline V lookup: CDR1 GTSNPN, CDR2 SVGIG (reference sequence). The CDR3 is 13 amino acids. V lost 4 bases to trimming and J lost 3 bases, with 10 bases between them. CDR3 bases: TGTGCCTGGACGACAGGCTACAATCAGCCCCAGCATTTT. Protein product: CAWTTGYNQPQHF.

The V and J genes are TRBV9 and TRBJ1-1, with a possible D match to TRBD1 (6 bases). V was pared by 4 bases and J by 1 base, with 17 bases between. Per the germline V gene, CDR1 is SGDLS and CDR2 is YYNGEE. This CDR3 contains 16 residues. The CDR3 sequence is CASSNSVGRGNTEAFF. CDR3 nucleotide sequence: TGTGCCAGCAGCAACTCCGTTGGCAGGGGGAACACTGAAGCTTTCTTT.

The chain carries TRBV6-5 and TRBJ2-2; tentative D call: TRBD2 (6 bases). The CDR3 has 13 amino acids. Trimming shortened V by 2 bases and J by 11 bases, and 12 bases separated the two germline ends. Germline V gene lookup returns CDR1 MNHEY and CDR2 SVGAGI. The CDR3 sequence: CASSYQTRDELFF. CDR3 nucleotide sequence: TGTGCCAGCAGTTACCAGACTAGAGATGAGCTGTTTTTT.